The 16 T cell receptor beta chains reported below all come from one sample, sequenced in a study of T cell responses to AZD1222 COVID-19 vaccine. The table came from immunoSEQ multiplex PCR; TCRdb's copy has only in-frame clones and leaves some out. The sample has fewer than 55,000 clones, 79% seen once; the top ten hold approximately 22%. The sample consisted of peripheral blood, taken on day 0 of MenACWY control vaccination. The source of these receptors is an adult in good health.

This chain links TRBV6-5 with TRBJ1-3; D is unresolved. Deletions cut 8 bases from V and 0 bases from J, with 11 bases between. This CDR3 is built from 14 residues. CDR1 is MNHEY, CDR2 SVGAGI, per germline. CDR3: CASAHQASGNTIYF. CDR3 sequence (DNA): TGTGCCAGCGCCCATCAGGCCTCTGGAAACACCATATATTTT.

The CDR3 region has the DNA TGCGCCAGCAGCTCGGGACAGGTGAACACTGAAGCTTTCTTT. This gives the protein CASSSGQVNTEAFF. This chain links TRBV5-1 with TRBJ1-1, with 8 bases lining up with TRBD1. Germline lookup yields CDR1 SGHRS and CDR2 YFSETQ. The J segment lost 0 bases and the V segment lost 3 bases, leaving 1 base of the junction unmatched. The CDR3 has 14 residues.

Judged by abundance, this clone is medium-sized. DNA for the CDR3: TGTGCCAGCAGGGGGGTGGTCGACTATGGCTACACCTTC. Protein product: CASRGVVDYGYTF. The J gene is TRBJ1-2, the V gene TRBV28, with D perhaps TRBD1 (5 bases). The CDR3 is 13 amino acids. Trimming removed 6 bases from V and 3 bases from J, with 11 bases in between. Germline CDR1 MDHEN, CDR2 SYDVKM.

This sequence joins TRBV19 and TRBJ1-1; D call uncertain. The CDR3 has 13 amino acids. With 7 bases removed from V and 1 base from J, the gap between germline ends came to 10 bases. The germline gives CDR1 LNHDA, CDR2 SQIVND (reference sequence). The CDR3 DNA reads TGTGCCAGTACTACGGGCCCGAACACTGAAGCTTTCTTT. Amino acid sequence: CASTTGPNTEAFF.

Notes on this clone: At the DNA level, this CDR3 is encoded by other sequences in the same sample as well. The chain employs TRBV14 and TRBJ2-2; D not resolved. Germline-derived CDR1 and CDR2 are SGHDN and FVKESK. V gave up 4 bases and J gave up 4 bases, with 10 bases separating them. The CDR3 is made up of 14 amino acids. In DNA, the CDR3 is TGTGCCAGCAGCCCTAGGGTGGGCACCGGGGAGCTGTTTTTT. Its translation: CASSPRVGTGELFF.

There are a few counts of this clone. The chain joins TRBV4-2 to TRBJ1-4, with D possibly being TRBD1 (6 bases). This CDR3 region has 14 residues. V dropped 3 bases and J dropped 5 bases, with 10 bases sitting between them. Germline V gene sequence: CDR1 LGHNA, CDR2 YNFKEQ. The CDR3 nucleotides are TGTGCCAGCAGCCAGGGTGGGGGCAATGAAAAACTGTTTTTT. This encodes CASSQGGGNEKLFF.

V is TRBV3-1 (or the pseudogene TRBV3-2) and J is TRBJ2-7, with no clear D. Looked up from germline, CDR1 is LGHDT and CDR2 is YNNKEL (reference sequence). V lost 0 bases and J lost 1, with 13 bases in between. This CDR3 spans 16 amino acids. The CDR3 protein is CASSQEVAPTSYEQYF. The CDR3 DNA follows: TGTGCCAGCAGCCAAGAAGTAGCCCCGACTTCCTACGAGCAGTACTTC.

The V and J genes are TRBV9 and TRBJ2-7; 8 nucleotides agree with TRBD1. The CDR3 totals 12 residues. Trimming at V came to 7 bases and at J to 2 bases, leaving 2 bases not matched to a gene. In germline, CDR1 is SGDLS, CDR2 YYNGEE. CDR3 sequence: CASGTGAYEQYF. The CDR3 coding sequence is TGTGCCAGCGGGACAGGCGCCTACGAGCAGTACTTC.

The DNA for the CDR3 is TGTGCCAGCAGTTTTCGGCGGCCAGATACGCAGTATTTT. Protein sequence: CASSFRRPDTQYF. The V and J genes are TRBV12-3 or TRBV12-4 and TRBJ2-3; D is ambiguous. The CDR3 has 13 residues. Trimming pared 3 bases from V and 4 bases from J, leaving 8 bases between.

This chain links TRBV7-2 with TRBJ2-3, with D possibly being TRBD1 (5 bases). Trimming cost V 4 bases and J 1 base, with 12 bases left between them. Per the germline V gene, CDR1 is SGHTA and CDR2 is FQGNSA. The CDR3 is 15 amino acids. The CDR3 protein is CASSSGIYRTDTQYF. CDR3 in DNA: TGTGCCAGCAGCTCAGGGATTTACCGCACAGATACGCAGTATTTT.

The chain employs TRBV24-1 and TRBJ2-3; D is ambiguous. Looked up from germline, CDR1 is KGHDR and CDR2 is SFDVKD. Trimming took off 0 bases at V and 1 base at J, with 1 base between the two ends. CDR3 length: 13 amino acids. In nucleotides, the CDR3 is TGTGCCACCAGTGATTTGGGCACAGATACGCAGTATTTT. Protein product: CATSDLGTDTQYF.

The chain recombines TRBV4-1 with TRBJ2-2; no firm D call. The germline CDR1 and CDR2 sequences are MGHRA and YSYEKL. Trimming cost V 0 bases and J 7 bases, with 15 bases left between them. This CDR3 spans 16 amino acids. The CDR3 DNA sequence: TGCGCCAGCAGCCAAGAGACCCGATGGTGGGACGGGGAGCTGTTTTTT. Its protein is CASSQETRWWDGELFF.

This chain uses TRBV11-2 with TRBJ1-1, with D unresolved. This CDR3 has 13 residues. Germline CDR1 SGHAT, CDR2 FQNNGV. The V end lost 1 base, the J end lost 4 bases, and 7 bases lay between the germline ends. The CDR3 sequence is CASSLGVGTEAFF. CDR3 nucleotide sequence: TGTGCCAGCAGCTTAGGGGTAGGCACTGAAGCTTTCTTT.

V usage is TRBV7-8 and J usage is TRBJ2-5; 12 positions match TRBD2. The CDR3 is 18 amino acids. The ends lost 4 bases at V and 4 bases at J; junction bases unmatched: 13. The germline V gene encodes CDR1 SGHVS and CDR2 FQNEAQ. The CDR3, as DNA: TGTGCCAGCAGCTCCCGGGTGGGCCTAGCGGGAGGGAGAGAGACCCAGTACTTC. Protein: CASSSRVGLAGGRETQYF.

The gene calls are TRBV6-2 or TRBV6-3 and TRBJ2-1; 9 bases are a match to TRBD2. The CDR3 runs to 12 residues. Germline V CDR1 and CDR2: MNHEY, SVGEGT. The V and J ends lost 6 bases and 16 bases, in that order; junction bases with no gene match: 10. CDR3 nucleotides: TGTGCCAGCAGCTTGATTAGCGGGGGCCCATTCTTC. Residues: CASSLISGGPFF.

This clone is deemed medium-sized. This chain's CDR3 is CASSLTGTGVDEQFF. The CDR3 DNA reads TGTGCCAGCAGCTTAACAGGGACAGGGGTCGATGAGCAGTTCTTC. The chain is built from TRBV6-4 and TRBJ2-1; 10 positions match TRBD1. Germline CDR1 MRHNA, CDR2 SNTAGT. The CDR3 consists of 15 residues. Trimming at V came to 6 bases and at J to 8 bases, leaving 10 bases not matched to a gene.